A single sample gave rise to the 21 T cell receptor beta chains below, sequenced in a study of blood T cell repertoires in COVID-19. Clones were read by immunoSEQ multiplex PCR, and TCRdb kept only the in-frame ones, dropping some. The sample records about 200,000 clones, over 60% being singletons. Sequences were obtained from peripheral blood. The receptor set was obtained from a woman aged 70-85 years with acute or convalescent COVID-19.

The chain is built from TRBV18 and TRBJ2-1, with D possibly being TRBD2 (6 bases). This CDR3 is built from 15 residues. Germline CDR1 and CDR2: KGHSH and LQKENI. Between the trimmed V and J ends, which lost 2 bases and 5 bases, there was a span of 13 bases. CDR3 nucleotide sequence: TGTGCCAGCTCACCAAGCCGGGACTCAGACAATGAGCAGTTCTTC. It is translated as CASSPSRDSDNEQFF. The variable domain in full, completed from reference TRBV18 and TRBJ2-1, reads NAGVMQNPRHLVRRRGQEARLRCSPMKGHSHVYWYRQLPEEGLKFMVYLQKENIIDESGMPKERFSAEFPKEGPSILRIQQVVRGDSAAYFCASSPSRDSDNEQFFGPGTRLTVL.

This clone was found a few times. The CDR3 nucleotides are TGTGCCACCAGCAGAGATATCTCTGGAAACACCATATATTTT. This encodes CATSRDISGNTIYF. The chain recombines TRBV15 with TRBJ1-3, with D unresolved. The ends were cut back, 0 bases at V and 0 bases at J, with 3 bases in the middle. The CDR3 runs to 14 residues. Germline CDR1 and CDR2: LNHNV and YYDKDF (reference sequence).

The CDR3 sequence: CASSPVAGNLGEKLFF. In DNA form, the CDR3 reads TGCGCCAGCAGCCCGGTTGCAGGGAACCTGGGCGAAAAACTGTTTTTT. The V call is TRBV5-1, the J call TRBJ1-4, with TRBD1 as a possible D gene (5 bases). CDR1 and CDR2 from the germline V gene are SGHRS and YFSETQ. The ends were cut back, 4 bases at V and 8 bases at J, with 21 bases in the middle. This CDR3 has 16 residues.

This clone was counted between two and nine times. V is TRBV20-1 and J is TRBJ2-7; 10 bases map to TRBD2. The CDR3 covers 15 residues. Germline V lookup: CDR1 DFQATT, CDR2 SNEGSKA (reference sequence). V was clipped by 3 bases and J by 1 base; unmatched bases: 6. The CDR3 protein is CSASTLAGVSYEQYF. As DNA, the CDR3 is TGCAGTGCTAGTACCCTAGCGGGAGTTTCCTACGAGCAGTACTTC.

The chain uses TRBV29-1 and TRBJ2-7; 8 bases are a match to TRBD2. J gave up 4 bases and V 5 bases, and 4 bases lay outside the gene matches. Germline assignment: CDR1 SQVTM and CDR2 ANQGSEA. This CDR3 has 12 amino acids. The CDR3: CSVPAGGYEQYF. The CDR3 nucleotides read TGCAGCGTTCCCGCGGGGGGTTACGAGCAGTACTTC.

The J gene is TRBJ2-5, the V gene TRBV9; 7 bases match TRBD1. V was pared by 4 bases and J by 5 bases, with 8 bases of the junction left unmatched. Per germline, CDR1 SGDLS and CDR2 YYNGEE. This CDR3 spans 14 amino acids. The CDR3 loop is CASSLQGWGETQYF. CDR3 DNA sequence: TGTGCCAGCAGCCTACAGGGGTGGGGCGAGACCCAGTACTTC.

This clone was detected only a few times. The V and J genes are TRBV6-4 and TRBJ2-7, with D tentatively TRBD2 (5 bases). The CDR3 sequence is 15 residues long. Per the germline V gene, CDR1 is MRHNA and CDR2 is SNTAGT. V lost 10 bases and J 4 bases, leaving 23 bases between the germline ends. The CDR3: CAIYQRYRAPYEQYF. The CDR3 nucleotides are TGTGCCATATACCAGCGGTACCGAGCTCCGTACGAGCAGTACTTC.

This chain uses TRBV5-1 with TRBJ2-5; the D gene is possibly TRBD2 (5 bases). CDR1 and CDR2 from the germline V gene are SGHRS and YFSETQ. With 2 bases removed from V and 0 bases from J, the gap between germline ends came to 8 bases. This CDR3 is built from 14 residues. The DNA of the CDR3 is TGCGCCAGCAGCTTCTCGGGGTACCAAGAGACCCAGTACTTC. Translation gives CASSFSGYQETQYF.

The chain is built from TRBV30 and TRBJ1-5, with 7 bases lining up with TRBD1. The ends lost 8 bases at V and 5 bases at J; junction bases unmatched: 9. CDR1 and CDR2 from the germline V gene are GTSNPN and SVGIG (reference sequence). The CDR3 extends over 13 amino acids. The CDR3: CALGGRGDQPQHF. For the CDR3, the DNA is TGTGCCCTAGGGGGCAGGGGTGATCAGCCCCAGCATTTT.

The chain combines TRBV5-4 with TRBJ2-7; D might be TRBD2 (6 bases). Per the germline V gene, CDR1 is SGHNT and CDR2 is YYREEE (reference sequence). V was shortened by 0 bases and J by 0 bases, with 10 bases between the two germline ends. The CDR3 runs to 15 residues. In DNA form, the CDR3 reads TGTGCCAGCAGCTTGGCCGCGGGGAACTCCTACGAGCAGTACTTC. Residues: CASSLAAGNSYEQYF.

This CDR3 reads CASSLWAGGTYEQYF. CDR3 coding DNA: TGTGCCAGCAGCTTATGGGCAGGGGGTACCTACGAGCAGTACTTC. The V and J genes are TRBV11-2 and TRBJ2-7, with TRBD1 matching 7 bases. J lost 2 bases, V lost 2 bases, and 6 bases had no gene match. The CDR3 consists of 15 residues. Germline CDR1 reads SGHAT; CDR2 reads FQNNGV. Full variable domain (remainder filled in from reference TRBV11-2 and TRBJ2-7): EAGVAQSPRYKIIEKRQSVAFWCNPISGHATLYWYQQILGQGPKLLIQFQNNGVVDDSQLPKDRFSAERLKGVDSTLKIQPAKLEDSAVYLCASSLWAGGTYEQYFGPGTRLTVT.

A single count supports this clone. The chain combines TRBV10-2 with TRBJ1-1; TRBD1 matches at 8 bases. From germline, CDR1 is WSHSY and CDR2 SAAADI. The trim removed 6 bases at V and 7 bases at J, leaving 7 bases unmatched. The CDR3 loop spans 13 amino acids. The CDR3 sequence is CASRGTGLFEAFF. CDR3 sequence (DNA): TGCGCCAGCAGGGGGACAGGATTGTTTGAAGCTTTCTTT.

In this sample, this clone turned up a few times. The chain has TRBV2 and TRBJ2-1; 12 bases align to TRBD2. Germline lookup yields CDR1 SNHLY and CDR2 FYNNEI. J lost 3 bases, V lost 5 bases, and 2 bases had no gene match. The CDR3 covers 15 residues. The CDR3 coding sequence is TGTGCCAGCAGTCAGACTAGCGGGAGCTACAATGAGCAGTTCTTC. Its protein is CASSQTSGSYNEQFF. Variable domain in full (rest from reference TRBV2 and TRBJ2-1): EPEVTQTPSHQVTQMGQEVILRCVPISNHLYFYWYRQILGQKVEFLVSFYNNEISEKSEIFDDQFSVERPDGSNFTLKIRSTKLEDSAMYFCASSQTSGSYNEQFFGPGTRLTVL.

The chain is built from TRBV5-4 and TRBJ2-4, with a possible D match to TRBD2 (5 bases). The V and J ends lost 2 bases and 0 bases respectively, with 6 bases between them. The germline V gene encodes CDR1 SGHNT and CDR2 YYREEE (reference sequence). This CDR3 has 14 residues. The CDR3 coding sequence is TGTGCCAGCAGCTTAGCGGTAGCCAAAAACATTCAGTACTTC. Its translation: CASSLAVAKNIQYF.

The V and J genes are TRBV27 and TRBJ2-1, with 10 positions matching TRBD2. CDR1 is MNHEY, CDR2 SMNVEV, per germline (reference sequence). V dropped 8 bases and J dropped 0; count of bases not matched to a gene: 7. This CDR3 has 16 amino acids. The CDR3 loop is CASWTSGGSSYNEQFF. In DNA, the CDR3 is TGTGCCAGCTGGACTAGCGGAGGAAGCTCCTACAATGAGCAGTTCTTC.

This chain links TRBV9 with TRBJ2-2; D is uncertain. CDR1 SGDLS and CDR2 YYNGEE come from the germline V gene. V lost 0 bases and J 7 bases, leaving 7 bases between the germline ends. There are 13 residues in the CDR3. The CDR3 region is CASSVAPSGELFF. CDR3 DNA sequence: TGTGCCAGCAGCGTAGCCCCCAGCGGGGAGCTGTTTTTT.

The genes are TRBV3-1 (or the pseudogene TRBV3-2) and TRBJ2-3; D not certain. V gave up 1 base and J gave up 6 bases, with 11 bases separating them. CDR3 length: 14 amino acids. In germline, CDR1 is LGHDT, CDR2 YNNKEL (reference sequence). The DNA for the CDR3 is TGTGCCAGCAGCCAAGGGGCCTCGTCTGATACGCAGTATTTT. Translating gives CASSQGASSDTQYF.

V gene TRBV5-1 combines with J gene TRBJ1-1; a possible D gene is TRBD1 (6 bases). The CDR3 is made up of 16 amino acids. In germline, CDR1 is SGHRS, CDR2 YFSETQ. V lost 1 base and J lost 1, with 14 bases in between. In DNA form, the CDR3 reads TGCGCCAGCAGCTTGCGACCCGGGACACAGAACACTGAAGCTTTCTTT. Protein sequence: CASSLRPGTQNTEAFF.

The table lists this clone with a count of one. The chain is built from TRBV2 and TRBJ2-1; the D gene is possibly TRBD2 (6 bases). Germline assignment: CDR1 SNHLY and CDR2 FYNNEI. The CDR3 runs to 15 residues. The V end was cut by 2 bases, the J end by 4 bases, with 12 bases between. CDR3 in amino acids: CASSEWGTAYNEQFF. CDR3 DNA sequence: TGTGCCAGCAGTGAATGGGGGACTGCATACAATGAGCAGTTCTTC.

The rearrangement uses TRBV5-1 and TRBJ2-2; no clear D. V was trimmed by 0 bases and J by 3 bases, leaving 6 bases between them. Per germline, CDR1 SGHRS and CDR2 YFSETQ. This CDR3 comprises 14 residues. CDR3 in DNA: TGCGCCAGCAGCTTGGGACATGACACCGGGGAGCTGTTTTTT. Residues: CASSLGHDTGELFF.

CDR3: CASSLAIGANSYGYTF. The CDR3 nucleotides read TGTGCCAGCAGCTTAGCGATAGGGGCTAACAGCTATGGCTACACCTTC. The chain couples TRBV7-2 to TRBJ1-2; perhaps TRBD1 as D (5 bases). The CDR3 consists of 16 residues. Trimming stripped 0 bases from V and 4 bases from J, with 15 bases between. CDR1 SGHTA and CDR2 FQGNSA come from the germline V gene.